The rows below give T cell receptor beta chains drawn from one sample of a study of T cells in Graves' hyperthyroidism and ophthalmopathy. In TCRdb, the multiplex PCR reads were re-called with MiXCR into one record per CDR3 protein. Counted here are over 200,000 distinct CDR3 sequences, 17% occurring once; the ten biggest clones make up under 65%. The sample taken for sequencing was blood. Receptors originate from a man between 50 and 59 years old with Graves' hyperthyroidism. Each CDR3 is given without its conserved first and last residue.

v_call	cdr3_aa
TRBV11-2	ASSLVSSQGNEKLF
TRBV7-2	ASSLWGNQPQH
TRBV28	ASSLGQRYQPQR
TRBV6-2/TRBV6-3	ASSYTPGGTYNEQF
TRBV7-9	ASSRGDNNEQF
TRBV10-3	AIRREISDTQY
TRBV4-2	ASSQAGTGGSGELF
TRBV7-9	ASSLAGQLNEKLF
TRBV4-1	ASKVRAGDFYNEQF
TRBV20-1	SARVWLELNTEAF
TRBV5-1	ASSLRRQNTGELF
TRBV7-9	ASSLGVEGTEAF
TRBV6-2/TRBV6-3	ASSPRGGKGTGAEYTQY